Below, 19 T cell receptor beta chains from the same sample are listed, as sequenced in a study of early T cells in non-severe SARS-CoV-2 infection. TCRdb analysed the 5' RACE reads with MiXCR anew, one entry per CDR3 protein. The sample has around 49,000 distinct CDR3 sequences, 3.5% to 4.5% seen once; the top ten hold around 6%. The sample consisted of whole blood. The receptors originated from an adult who was a healthcare worker with PCR-confirmed SARS-CoV-2 infection or an uninfected control (not recorded which).

V usage is TRBV7-9 and J usage is TRBJ2-3; a weak D match, TRBD1 (6 bases). The ends were cut back, 0 bases at V and 5 bases at J, with 15 bases in the middle. CDR1 is SEHNR, CDR2 FQNEAQ, per germline (reference sequence). The CDR3 length is 16 residues. In DNA, the CDR3 is TGTGCCAGCAGCTTAGCGGGGGCCCACGGGCTAGATACGCAGTATTTT. This sequence encodes CASSLAGAHGLDTQYF. The full variable domain, rest sourced from reference TRBV7-9 and TRBJ2-3, is DTGVSQNPRHKITKRGQNVTFRCDPISEHNRLYWYRQTLGQGPEFLTYFQNEAQLEKSRLLSDRFSAERPKGSFSTLEIQRTEQGDSAMYLCASSLAGAHGLDTQYFGPGTRLTVL.

In this sample, this clonotype turned up many times. The chain uses TRBV3-2 and TRBJ1-1; the listed D gene, TRBD1, was not tested against the DNA. TRBV3-2 is a pseudogene segment. The CDR3 loop spans 13 amino acids. The CDR3 DNA follows: TGTGCCAGCACCGGGACAGGACCTATAGGAGCTTTCTTT. It encodes CASTGTGPIGAFF.

This clonotype occurred many times. The rearrangement joins TRBV20-1 to TRBJ1-4; no clear D gene. V was cut by 1 base and J by 0 bases, with 6 bases left in between. There are 14 residues in the CDR3. Germline V gene sequence: CDR1 DFQATT, CDR2 SNEGSKA (reference sequence). DNA for the CDR3: TGCAGTGCTAGAGTACTCGCAACTAATGAAAAACTGTTTTTT. Translation: CSARVLATNEKLFF.

This clonotype was counted many times. The V call is TRBV7-2, the J call TRBJ1-3, with D perhaps TRBD1 (6 bases). The CDR3 is 16 amino acids. The germline gives CDR1 SGHTA, CDR2 FQGNSA. Trimming cost V 1 base and J 2 bases, with 12 bases left between them. The CDR3 DNA sequence: TGTGCCAGCAGCTTAGTTGCAGGGGAAACTGGAAACACCATATATTTT. It codes for CASSLVAGETGNTIYF. Together with reference TRBV7-2 and TRBJ1-3, the CDR3 gives the full variable domain: GAGVSQSPSNKVTEKGKDVELRCDPISGHTALYWYRQSLGQGLEFLIYFQGNSAPDKSGLPSDRFSAERTGGSVSTLTIQRTQQEDSAVYLCASSLVAGETGNTIYFGEGSWLTVV.

This clonotype was observed a handful of times. V usage is TRBV14 and J usage is TRBJ2-2; D unresolved. The CDR3 runs 14 residues. The V end was cut by 0 bases, the J end by 4 bases, with 6 bases between. Germline loops: CDR1 SGHDN, CDR2 FVKESK. This chain's CDR3 is CASSQDLTTGELFF. The CDR3 nucleotides read TGTGCCAGCAGCCAAGATCTTACCACCGGGGAGCTGTTTTTT. Full variable domain (rest looked up from reference TRBV14 and TRBJ2-2): EAGVTQFPSHSVIEKGQTVTLRCDPISGHDNLYWYRRVMGKEIKFLLHFVKESKQDESGMPNNRFLAERTGGTYSTLKVQPAELEDSGVYFCASSQDLTTGELFFGEGSRLTVL.

This clonotype has a count of ten or more. The chain employs TRBV18 and TRBJ1-3; D gene ambiguous. V lost 2 bases and J lost 0, with 5 bases in between. CDR1 KGHSH and CDR2 LQKENI come from the germline V gene. This CDR3 has 14 amino acids. DNA of the CDR3: TGTGCCAGCTCACCAAATAACTCTGGAAACACCATATATTTT. As protein: CASSPNNSGNTIYF.

The genes are TRBV7-9 and TRBJ2-2; perhaps TRBD2 as D (5 bases). The ends were cut back, 1 base at V and 1 base at J, with 10 bases in the middle. The length of the CDR3 is 16 residues. Germline lookup yields CDR1 SEHNR and CDR2 FQNEAQ (reference sequence). As DNA, the CDR3 is TGTGCCAGCAGCTTAGGAGGGCAGAAGAACACCGGGGAGCTGTTTTTT. Its protein is CASSLGGQKNTGELFF.

The chain joins TRBV25-1 to TRBJ2-1, with D uncertain. The CDR3 runs to 13 residues. The germline CDR1 and CDR2 sequences are MGHDK and SYGVNS. V shed 8 bases and J shed 0 bases, with 8 bases lying between them. CDR3: CASVKSSYNEQFF. DNA for the CDR3: TGTGCCAGCGTGAAAAGCTCCTACAATGAGCAGTTCTTC. Full variable domain (outside the CDR3, taken from reference TRBV25-1 and TRBJ2-1): EADIYQTPRYLVIGTGKKITLECSQTMGHDKMYWYQQDPGMELHLIHYSYGVNSTEKGDLSSESTVSRIRTEHFPLTLESARPSHTSQYLCASVKSSYNEQFFGPGTRLTVL.

V is TRBV21-1 and J is TRBJ2-5. TRBV21-1 is a pseudogene. The CDR3 extends over 13 amino acids. The CDR3 DNA is TGTGCCAGCAGCAAAAAAATCGGGGAGACCCAGTACTTC. This encodes CASSKKIGETQYF.

This clonotype has ten or more counts. V is TRBV20-1 and J is TRBJ2-7; D possibly corresponds to TRBD2 (5 bases). Between the trimmed V and J ends, which lost 6 bases and 4 bases, there was a span of 16 bases. CDR3 length: 13 residues. The germline gives CDR1 DFQATT, CDR2 SNEGSKA (reference sequence). Here the CDR3 DNA reads TGCAGTGCCCCACTGGCGGGCGGATACGAGCAGTACTTC. Its translation: CSAPLAGGYEQYF.

This sequence joins TRBV12-3 or TRBV12-4 and TRBJ2-6, with 7 bases aligning to TRBD1. The CDR3 loop spans 17 amino acids. Unmatched junction bases numbered 7, after V lost 5 bases and J lost 0 bases. CDR3 sequence: CASSTGQASSGANVLTF. DNA of the CDR3: TGTGCCAGCAGTACCGGACAGGCCAGCTCTGGGGCCAACGTCCTGACTTTC.

This rearrangement joins TRBV7-2 to TRBJ1-2; D ambiguous. This CDR3 contains 12 residues. Deletions cut 2 bases from V and 4 bases from J, with 5 bases between. Germline-derived CDR1 and CDR2 are SGHTA and FQGNSA. The CDR3 DNA is TGTGCCAGCAGCTTAAACAGCTATGGCTACACCTTC. It translates to CASSLNSYGYTF.

The rearrangement links TRBV7-9 to TRBJ2-1; 9 nucleotides align to TRBD1. CDR1 is SEHNR and CDR2 is FQNEAQ in the germline V gene (reference sequence). Trimming at V came to 1 base and at J to 4 bases, leaving 2 bases not matched to a gene. The CDR3 extends over 15 amino acids. In DNA, the CDR3 is TGTGCCAGCAGCTTAGTACAGGGGGCATACAATGAGCAGTTCTTC. It is translated as CASSLVQGAYNEQFF.

This rearrangement joins TRBV14 to TRBJ2-3, with D maybe TRBD1 (6 bases). Trimming took off 0 bases at V and 2 bases at J, with 12 bases between the two ends. The CDR3 runs 16 residues. In germline, CDR1 is SGHDN, CDR2 FVKESK. Here the CDR3 DNA reads TGTGCCAGCAGCCAAGACGTGACAGGACTCACAGATACGCAGTATTTT. Protein: CASSQDVTGLTDTQYF. Based on the CDR3 plus reference TRBV14 and TRBJ2-3, the full variable domain is EAGVTQFPSHSVIEKGQTVTLRCDPISGHDNLYWYRRVMGKEIKFLLHFVKESKQDESGMPNNRFLAERTGGTYSTLKVQPAELEDSGVYFCASSQDVTGLTDTQYFGPGTRLTVL.

As concerns this clonotype: It may be a read error: a sequence one base away is much more abundant. The chain uses TRBV18 and TRBJ1-1; D not certain. In germline, CDR1 is KGHSH, CDR2 LQKENI. Trimming cost V 1 base and J 0 bases, with 9 bases left between them. The CDR3 has 15 residues. This CDR3 reads CASSPQAGMNTEAFF. The CDR3, as DNA: TGTGCCAGCTCACCACAGGCCGGGATGAACACTGAAGCTTTCTTT.

This clonotype has at least ten counts. This rearrangement joins TRBV9 to TRBJ2-6; 11 bases align to TRBD1. Trimming removed 4 bases from V and 4 bases from J; junction bases left unmatched: 7. The CDR3 totals 17 residues. Germline V gene data show CDR1 as SGDLS and CDR2 as YYNGEE. The CDR3 DNA reads as TGTGCCAGCAGCCCCCGGACAGGGGGCGGAGGGGCCAACGTCCTGACTTTC. Its protein is CASSPRTGGGGANVLTF.

On this clonotype: A much larger clone differs by one base, so this may be a read error. V usage is TRBV20-1 and J usage is TRBJ2-3; D ambiguous. CDR1 and CDR2 from the germline V gene are DFQATT and SNEGSKA (reference sequence). The CDR3 is 12 amino acids. This CDR3 reads CLDQAHTDTQYF. CDR3 DNA: TGCCTCGACCAGGCCCACACAGATACGCAGTATTTT.

CDR3 sequence (DNA): TGTGCCAGCAGTTACTCAGGACAGGGGGCCGGGGAGCTGTTTTTT. It specifies CASSYSGQGAGELFF. The chain carries TRBV6-5 and TRBJ2-2; 10 bases are a match to TRBD1. This CDR3 spans 15 amino acids. Germline assignment: CDR1 MNHEY and CDR2 SVGAGI. Losses at the gene ends were 0 bases for V and 6 bases for J; bases not matched to a gene: 1.

J is TRBJ2-7 and V is TRBV7-9; TRBD1 or TRBD2 may be the D gene (5 bases each). V gave up 3 bases and J gave up 3 bases, with 12 bases separating them. The CDR3 contains 14 residues. Germline loops: CDR1 SEHNR, CDR2 FQNEAQ (reference sequence). The CDR3 here is CASSFVGDRYEQYF. CDR3 sequence (DNA): TGTGCCAGCAGCTTTGTAGGGGACCGCTACGAGCAGTACTTC.